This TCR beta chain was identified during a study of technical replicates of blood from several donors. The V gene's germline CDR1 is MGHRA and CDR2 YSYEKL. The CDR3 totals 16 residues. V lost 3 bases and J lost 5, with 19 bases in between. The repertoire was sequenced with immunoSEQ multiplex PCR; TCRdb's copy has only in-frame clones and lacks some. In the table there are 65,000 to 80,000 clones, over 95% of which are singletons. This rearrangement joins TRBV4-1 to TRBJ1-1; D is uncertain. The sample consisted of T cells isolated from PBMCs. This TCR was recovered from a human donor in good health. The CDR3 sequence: CASSHGAGYGRTEAFF. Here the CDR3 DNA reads TGCGCCAGCAGCCATGGAGCCGGGTATGGGAGGACTGAAGCTTTCTTT.